Shown below are 30 T cell receptor beta chains from a single sample sequenced in a study of human T cells and chemical hapten exposure. TCRdb independently ran MiXCR on the RACE reads; one entry per CDR3 protein. The data show more than 250,000 distinct CDR3 sequences, with about 8.6% seen just once and over 2% held by the top ten. Time point given: pre-sensitization, week 0. Specified treatment: therapeutic diphenylcyclopropenone sensitization with weekly scalp DPC. The input for sequencing was whole blood, taken in connection with sensitization to the hapten diphenylcyclopropenone (DPC). The receptor set was obtained from a woman in her thirties or forties with alopecia areata. Some clones in this sample may be carry-over from other donors' samples.

This clonotype was recorded many times. The chain employs TRBV9 and TRBJ2-1, with a tentative D call TRBD2 (5 bases). CDR1 and CDR2 from the germline V gene are SGDLS and YYNGEE. V shed 3 bases and J shed 0 bases, with 13 bases lying between them. The CDR3 consists of 16 residues. The CDR3 loop is CASSADRTYSYNEQFF. CDR3 sequence (DNA): TGTGCCAGCAGCGCTGATCGGACTTACTCCTACAATGAGCAGTTCTTC.

The genes are TRBV20-1 and TRBJ2-7; 7 nucleotides match TRBD1. V dropped 1 base and J dropped 3; count of bases not matched to a gene: 6. CDR1 is DFQATT, CDR2 SNEGSKA, per germline (reference sequence). This CDR3 spans 14 amino acids. The DNA of the CDR3 is TGCAGTGCTAGAGGGCCAGACAGGGACTACGAGCAGTACTTC. Amino acid sequence: CSARGPDRDYEQYF.

This clonotype has a handful of counts. The chain joins TRBV6-2 or TRBV6-3 to TRBJ1-5; no clear D. Germline CDR1 is MNHEY and CDR2 is SVGEGT. CDR3 length equals 14 residues. With 3 bases removed from V and 7 bases from J, the gap between germline ends came to 13 bases. The CDR3 sequence: CASSYSVGGQPQHF. The DNA of the CDR3 is TGTGCCAGCAGTTATTCGGTTGGCGGGCAGCCCCAGCATTTT.

This clonotype was seen a few times. CDR3 in amino acids: CSAGPAGGEKLFF. The CDR3 coding sequence is TGCAGTGCCGGCCCGGCGGGGGGAGAAAAACTGTTTTTT. The chain recombines TRBV20-1 with TRBJ1-4, with D perhaps TRBD1 (5 bases). V was pared by 6 bases and J by 8 bases, with 16 bases between. This CDR3 is built from 13 residues. Germline V gene lookup returns CDR1 DFQATT and CDR2 SNEGSKA (reference sequence).

V gene TRBV7-9 combines with J gene TRBJ2-2, with D unresolved. Germline V gene lookup returns CDR1 SEHNR and CDR2 FQNEAQ (reference sequence). The CDR3 spans 14 residues. The V end lost 0 bases, the J end lost 1 base, and 3 bases lay between the germline ends. This CDR3 reads CASSLARNTGELFF. The CDR3 DNA follows: TGTGCCAGCAGCTTAGCCAGGAACACCGGGGAGCTGTTTTTT.

This clonotype was seen ten or more times. V and J are TRBV20-1 and TRBJ1-4, with 7 bases identical to TRBD1. The length of the CDR3 is 15 residues. Germline CDR1 reads DFQATT; CDR2 reads SNEGSKA (reference sequence). V lost 6 bases, J lost 4 bases, and 11 bases stayed unmatched. This CDR3 is CSAKPGGQINEKLFF. CDR3 DNA: TGCAGTGCGAAGCCGGGGGGACAGATTAATGAAAAACTGTTTTTT.

The chain has TRBV20-1 and TRBJ2-7; D uncertain. V was cut by 0 bases and J by 3 bases, with 15 bases left in between. This CDR3 region has 15 residues. Germline V gene lookup returns CDR1 DFQATT and CDR2 SNEGSKA (reference sequence). The CDR3 DNA is TGCAGTGCTAGAGATCCCCGGTTAACGGGCTACGAGCAGTACTTC. This sequence encodes CSARDPRLTGYEQYF.

The chain carries TRBV20-1 and TRBJ2-3, with TRBD2 matching over 11 bases. V shed 3 bases and J 0 bases; nucleotides not matched to a gene: 2. CDR3 length equals 15 residues. In germline, CDR1 is DFQATT, CDR2 SNEGSKA (reference sequence). CDR3: CSASWTSGSTDTQYF. CDR3 bases: TGCAGTGCTAGCTGGACTAGCGGGAGCACAGATACGCAGTATTTT.

This clonotype was recorded many times. The genes are TRBV29-1 and TRBJ2-7; 8 positions agree with TRBD1. J was trimmed by 7 bases and V by 5 bases; bases with no gene match: 7. CDR1 SQVTM and CDR2 ANQGSEA come from the germline V gene. CDR3 size: 12 residues. CDR3 sequence: CSVPGTGREQYF. CDR3 in DNA: TGCAGCGTTCCCGGGACAGGCCGAGAGCAGTACTTC.

The genes are TRBV2 and TRBJ2-3; D tentatively reads TRBD1 or TRBD2 (5 bases each). The CDR3 consists of 17 residues. Germline values: CDR1 SNHLY, CDR2 FYNNEI. Between the trimmed V and J ends, which lost 4 bases and 1 base, there was a span of 18 bases. The DNA of the CDR3 is TGTGCCAGCAGTGGAGTCAGGGTCGGGGTCGGCACAGATACGCAGTATTTT. It specifies CASSGVRVGVGTDTQYF.

Only a few counts were recorded for this clonotype. The gene calls are TRBV6-1 and TRBJ1-1; D might be TRBD1 (5 bases). This CDR3 is built from 11 residues. The germline V gene encodes CDR1 MNHNS and CDR2 SASEGT. V lost 4 bases and J 8 bases, leaving 8 bases between the germline ends. CDR3 region: CASSARQEAFF. The CDR3 region has the DNA TGTGCCAGCAGTGCCCGACAGGAAGCTTTCTTT.

This clonotype was observed a few times. V usage is TRBV7-6 and J usage is TRBJ2-3; no clear D gene. The V gene lost 5 bases and the J gene lost 1 base, with 13 bases spanning the gap. Germline values: CDR1 SGHVS, CDR2 FNYEAQ. This CDR3 is built from 15 residues. CDR3 nucleotide sequence: TGTGCCAGCAGCGCAGGCAGTTGGGGCACAGATACGCAGTATTTT. Translation: CASSAGSWGTDTQYF.

This clonotype was picked up a small number of times. This sequence joins TRBV7-9 and TRBJ1-1, with D possibly matching TRBD1 (6 bases). This CDR3 spans 14 amino acids. The V and J ends lost 5 bases and 5 bases respectively, with 15 bases between them. Germline V gene lookup returns CDR1 SEHNR and CDR2 FQNEAQ (reference sequence). The CDR3: CASSPQGRMTEAFF. Here the CDR3 DNA reads TGTGCCAGCAGCCCACAGGGTCGGATGACTGAAGCTTTCTTT.

This clonotype was counted between two and nine times. The V and J genes are TRBV11-2 and TRBJ1-1, with D maybe TRBD1 (5 bases). The ends were cut back, 3 bases at V and 4 bases at J, with 18 bases in the middle. This CDR3 region has 16 residues. Germline V gene data show CDR1 as SGHAT and CDR2 as FQNNGV. This CDR3 is CASSFLEAPGSTEAFF. The CDR3, as DNA: TGTGCCAGCAGCTTCCTAGAAGCCCCAGGGAGCACTGAAGCTTTCTTT.

The chain recombines TRBV5-1 with TRBJ2-2, with TRBD1 matching 8 bases. This CDR3 has 16 amino acids. Germline V gene sequence: CDR1 SGHRS, CDR2 YFSETQ. V lost 2 bases to trimming and J lost 2 bases; unmatched junction nucleotides: 5. CDR3 in amino acids: CASSFNRGSNTGELFF. The CDR3, as DNA: TGCGCCAGCAGCTTCAACAGGGGGAGTAACACCGGGGAGCTGTTTTTT.

In this sample, this clonotype turned up a few times. DNA for the CDR3: TGTGCCAGCAGTGGAGGGACATGGGCAGATACGCAGTATTTT. Translation gives CASSGGTWADTQYF. V and J are TRBV28 and TRBJ2-3, with D perhaps TRBD1 or TRBD2 (6 bases each). Germline V gives CDR1 MDHEN, CDR2 SYDVKM. With 5 bases removed from V and 4 bases from J, the gap between germline ends came to 13 bases. CDR3 length: 14 residues.

This clonotype was found many times. This chain connects TRBV3-1 to TRBJ2-3; D gene unclear. V was clipped by 2 bases and J by 2 bases, with 2 bases between them. The length of the CDR3 is 12 residues. Germline CDR1 LGHDT, CDR2 YNNKEL (reference sequence). The DNA for the CDR3 is TGTGCCAGCAGCCAAATCACAGATACGCAGTATTTT. It codes for CASSQITDTQYF.

The chain employs TRBV4-3 and TRBJ2-7, with D perhaps TRBD1 (5 bases). Deletions cut 4 bases from V and 2 bases from J, with 15 bases between. From germline, CDR1 is LGHNA and CDR2 YSLEER. The CDR3 runs 15 residues. The CDR3 nucleotides read TGCGCCAGCAGCCCAGGGATGGCCTTCCCCTACGAGCAGTACTTC. Its translation: CASSPGMAFPYEQYF.

V gene TRBV7-9 combines with J gene TRBJ2-7; 8 bases agree with TRBD1. V shed 3 bases, J shed 7 bases, and the junction held 5 bases outside the gene matches. This CDR3 is 13 amino acids long. Germline V gives CDR1 SEHNR, CDR2 FQNEAQ (reference sequence). CDR3 sequence: CASSFSGGVEQYF. The CDR3 DNA is TGTGCCAGCAGCTTCTCAGGGGGCGTTGAGCAGTACTTC.

The sample holds a few counts of this clonotype. The rearrangement uses TRBV2 and TRBJ1-5; the D gene is possibly TRBD1 (6 bases). Looked up from germline, CDR1 is SNHLY and CDR2 is FYNNEI. Trimming took off 6 bases at V and 0 bases at J, with 12 bases between the two ends. The CDR3 spans 15 residues. CDR3 region: CASSGQPYSNQPQHF. The CDR3 DNA is TGTGCCAGCAGCGGACAGCCCTATAGCAATCAGCCCCAGCATTTT.

This clonotype was observed many times. This chain links TRBV4-2 with TRBJ1-1, with 9 bases fitting TRBD1. Germline V CDR1 and CDR2: LGHNA, YNFKEQ. The junction had 9 bases not matched to a gene; V was cut back by 3 bases and J by 10 bases. The CDR3 runs 14 residues. CDR3 in amino acids: CASSQTGQGLVAFF. The DNA for the CDR3 is TGTGCCAGCAGCCAGACAGGACAGGGGTTGGTAGCTTTCTTT.

The rearrangement uses TRBV7-6 and TRBJ2-2; no reliable D call. CDR3 size: 14 residues. CDR1 and CDR2 from the germline V gene are SGHVS and FNYEAQ. Trimming pared 4 bases from V and 1 base from J, leaving 7 bases between. In DNA, the CDR3 is TGTGCCAGCAGCTACCAACTGAACACCGGGGAGCTGTTTTTT. It is translated as CASSYQLNTGELFF.

This clonotype came up many times. Sequence at one end of the junction differs from germline and may be a read error. This chain connects TRBV6-5 to TRBJ1-3, with 7 bases lining up with TRBD1. The CDR3 contains 19 residues. Germline assignment: CDR1 MNHEY and CDR2 SVGAGI. The DNA of the CDR3 is TGTGCCAGCAGCTACTCCGGGACAGCGCTCGATTCCTCTGGAAACACCATATATTTT. Translating gives CASSYSGTALDSSGNTIYF.

The chain carries TRBV12-3 or TRBV12-4 and TRBJ2-7, with D tentatively TRBD2 (6 bases). The CDR3 covers 16 residues. Deletions cut 3 bases from V and 3 bases from J, with 18 bases between. The CDR3 loop reads CASSFLGASAVYEQYF. The CDR3 DNA is TGTGCCAGCAGTTTCCTAGGGGCTAGCGCTGTCTACGAGCAGTACTTC.

CDR3 sequence (DNA): TGTGCCAGCAGTCACCAACCGGGATCTCAGTACTTC. The encoded protein is CASSHQPGSQYF. V gene TRBV14 combines with J gene TRBJ2-7, with D possibly TRBD2 on 5 matching bases. Trimming took off 6 bases at V and 10 bases at J, with 16 bases between the two ends. This CDR3 has 12 residues. Germline V gene sequence: CDR1 SGHDN, CDR2 FVKESK. The variable domain in full, with the rest retrieved from reference TRBV14 and TRBJ2-7, is EAGVTQFPSHSVIEKGQTVTLRCDPISGHDNLYWYRRVMGKEIKFLLHFVKESKQDESGMPNNRFLAERTGGTYSTLKVQPAELEDSGVYFCASSHQPGSQYFGPGTRLTVT.

This clonotype was counted between two and nine times. V and J are TRBV20-1 and TRBJ1-5; 7 bases are shared with TRBD1. The V and J ends lost 5 bases and 5 bases, in that order; junction bases with no gene match: 9. CDR1 is DFQATT, CDR2 SNEGSKA, per germline (reference sequence). The CDR3 length is 14 residues. The CDR3 DNA reads TGCAGTGCTCTCTCGGGACAGCTCTATCAGCCCCAGCATTTT. Amino acid sequence: CSALSGQLYQPQHF.

This clonotype was counted between two and nine times. V and J are TRBV7-6 and TRBJ2-1; no definite D call. The germline gives CDR1 SGHVS, CDR2 FNYEAQ. Deletions cut 5 bases from V and 7 bases from J, with 12 bases between. The CDR3 sequence is 13 residues long. The CDR3, as DNA: TGTGCCAGCAGCCCGGAGATGTCAAATGAGCAGTTCTTC. Encoded protein: CASSPEMSNEQFF.

This clonotype was detected many times. The J gene is TRBJ2-2, the V gene TRBV3-1; D is ambiguous. The CDR3 consists of 12 residues. The V end was cut by 4 bases, the J end by 6 bases, with 6 bases between. CDR1 and CDR2 (germline): LGHDT, YNNKEL (reference sequence). CDR3 sequence reads: CASSRRAGELFF. The CDR3 DNA reads TGTGCCAGCAGCCGCCGGGCCGGGGAGCTGTTTTTT.

The chain employs TRBV20-1 and TRBJ2-1; 9 bases match TRBD2. CDR1 is DFQATT, CDR2 SNEGSKA, per germline (reference sequence). The junction had 9 bases not matched to a gene; V was cut back by 3 bases and J by 6 bases. The CDR3 spans 15 residues. CDR3 sequence: CSARGLSGRVNEQFF. The CDR3 DNA is TGCAGTGCTAGGGGTCTTAGCGGGAGAGTCAATGAGCAGTTCTTC.

The gene calls are TRBV20-1 and TRBJ2-7; 8 bases line up with TRBD2. Trimming at V came to 3 bases and at J to 5 bases, leaving 9 bases not matched to a gene. Germline V gene data show CDR1 as DFQATT and CDR2 as SNEGSKA (reference sequence). The CDR3 is made up of 14 amino acids. CDR3 amino acids: CSASDSLAGNEQYF. The CDR3 DNA reads TGCAGTGCTAGTGACAGCCTAGCGGGTAACGAGCAGTACTTC.